The entry below describes one T cell receptor (beta chain). V lost 2 bases and J 3 bases, leaving 14 bases between the germline ends. The length of the CDR3 is 15 residues. The germline CDR1 and CDR2 sequences are LNHDA and SQIVND (reference sequence). The data were taken from a study of blood T cell repertoires in COVID-19. Turning to the study itself: Whether acute or convalescent, the COVID-19 samples came from the United States, Italy and Spain. The analysed material was cDNA or gDNA that came from T cells, B-cell-depleted T cells, or PBMCs.

Original processing notes: Reference gene primer amplification yielded estimated nucleated cell counts. TCRdb keeps only in-frame clones here, not all; method: immunoSEQ multiplex PCR. V and J calls and clone size are copied from that table; D and trimming were computed from the DNA. This table has 50,000 or so clones, more than 80% appearing once. This chain connects TRBV19 to TRBJ2-7; D possibly corresponds to TRBD2 (5 bases). This receptor was obtained from a human donor in a cohort sampled during active COVID-19. Sequencing was performed on peripheral blood. CDR3 nucleotides: TGTGCCAGTAGTATAAAGGCTAGCAGAAACTACGAGCAGTACTTC. Amino acids: CASSIKASRNYEQYF.